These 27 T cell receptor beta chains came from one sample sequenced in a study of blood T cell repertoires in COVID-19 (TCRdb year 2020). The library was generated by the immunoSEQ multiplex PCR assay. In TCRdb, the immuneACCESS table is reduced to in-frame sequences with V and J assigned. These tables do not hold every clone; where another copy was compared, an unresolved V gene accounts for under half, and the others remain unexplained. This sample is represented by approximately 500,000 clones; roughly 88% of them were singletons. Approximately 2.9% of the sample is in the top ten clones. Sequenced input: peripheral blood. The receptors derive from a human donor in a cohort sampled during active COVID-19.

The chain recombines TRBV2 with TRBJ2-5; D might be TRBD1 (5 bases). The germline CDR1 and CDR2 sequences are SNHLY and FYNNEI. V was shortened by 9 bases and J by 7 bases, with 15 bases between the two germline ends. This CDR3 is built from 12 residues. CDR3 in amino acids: CASGKGSWTQYF. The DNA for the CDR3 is TGTGCCAGTGGCAAGGGGTCATGGACCCAGTACTTC.

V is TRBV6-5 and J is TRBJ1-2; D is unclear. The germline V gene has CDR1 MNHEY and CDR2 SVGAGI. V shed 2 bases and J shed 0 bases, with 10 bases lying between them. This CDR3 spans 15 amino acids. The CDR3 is CASSYDRTTNYGYTF. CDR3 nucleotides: TGTGCCAGCAGTTACGATAGGACTACTAACTATGGCTACACCTTC.

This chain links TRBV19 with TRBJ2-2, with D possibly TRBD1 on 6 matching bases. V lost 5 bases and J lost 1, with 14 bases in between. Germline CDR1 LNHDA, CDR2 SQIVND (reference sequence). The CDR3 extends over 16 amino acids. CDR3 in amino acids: CASSYRLQGNTGELFF. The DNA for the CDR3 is TGTGCCAGTAGTTACCGGCTACAGGGGAACACCGGGGAGCTGTTTTTT.

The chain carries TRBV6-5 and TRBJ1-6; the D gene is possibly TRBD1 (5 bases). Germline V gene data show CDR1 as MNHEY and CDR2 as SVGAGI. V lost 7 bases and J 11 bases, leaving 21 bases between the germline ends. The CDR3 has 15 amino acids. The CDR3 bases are TGTGCCAGCAAGGGTGACGCCGGGGGAGCTGCACCCCTCCACTTT. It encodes CASKGDAGGAAPLHF.

In nucleotides, the CDR3 is TGTGCCAGCATCCGGCTTGTCGGGACAGGGGTTTCCTACGAGCAGTACTTC. It translates to CASIRLVGTGVSYEQYF. The chain links TRBV5-5 to TRBJ2-7; 10 bases map to TRBD1. V was clipped by 6 bases and J by 1 base; unmatched bases: 13. The CDR3 runs to 17 residues. Germline V gene lookup returns CDR1 SGHKS and CDR2 YYEKEE (reference sequence).

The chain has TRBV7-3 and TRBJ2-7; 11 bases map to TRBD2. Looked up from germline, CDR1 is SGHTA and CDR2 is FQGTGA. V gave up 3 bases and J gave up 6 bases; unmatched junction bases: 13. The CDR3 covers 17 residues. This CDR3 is CASSFAPTSGSLREQYF. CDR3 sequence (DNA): TGTGCCAGCAGCTTTGCCCCAACTAGCGGGAGTCTTCGCGAGCAGTACTTC.

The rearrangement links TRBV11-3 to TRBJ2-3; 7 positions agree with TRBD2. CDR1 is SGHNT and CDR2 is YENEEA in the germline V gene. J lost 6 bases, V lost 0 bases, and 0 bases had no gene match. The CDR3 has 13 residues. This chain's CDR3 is CASSLERGDTQYF. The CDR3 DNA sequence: TGTGCCAGCAGCTTAGAGCGGGGGGATACGCAGTATTTT.

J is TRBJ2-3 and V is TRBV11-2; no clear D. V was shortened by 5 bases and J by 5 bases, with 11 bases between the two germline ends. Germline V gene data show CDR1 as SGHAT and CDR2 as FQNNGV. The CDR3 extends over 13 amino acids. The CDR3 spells CASSPVVRDTQYF. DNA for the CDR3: TGTGCCAGCAGCCCCGTCGTGCGAGATACGCAGTATTTT.

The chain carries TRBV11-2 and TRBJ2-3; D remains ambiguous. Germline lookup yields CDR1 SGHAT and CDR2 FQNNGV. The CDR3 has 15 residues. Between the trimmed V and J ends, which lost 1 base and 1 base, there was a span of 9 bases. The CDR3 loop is CASSLGLQGTDTQYF. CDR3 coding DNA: TGTGCCAGCAGCTTAGGTCTCCAGGGCACAGATACGCAGTATTTT.

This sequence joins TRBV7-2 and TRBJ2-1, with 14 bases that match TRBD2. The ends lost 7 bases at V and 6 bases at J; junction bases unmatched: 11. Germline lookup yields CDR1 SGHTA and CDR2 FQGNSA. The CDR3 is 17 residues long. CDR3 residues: CASTDLKGLAGGNEQFF. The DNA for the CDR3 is TGTGCCAGCACCGACTTAAAAGGACTAGCGGGAGGCAATGAGCAGTTCTTC.

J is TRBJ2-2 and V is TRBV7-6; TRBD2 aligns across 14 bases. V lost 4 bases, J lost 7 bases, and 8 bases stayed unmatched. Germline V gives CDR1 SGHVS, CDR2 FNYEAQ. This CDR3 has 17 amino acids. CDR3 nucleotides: TGTGCCAGCAGCTCGACTAGCGGGAGGGTAATAGTCGGGGAGCTGTTTTTT. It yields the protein CASSSTSGRVIVGELFF.

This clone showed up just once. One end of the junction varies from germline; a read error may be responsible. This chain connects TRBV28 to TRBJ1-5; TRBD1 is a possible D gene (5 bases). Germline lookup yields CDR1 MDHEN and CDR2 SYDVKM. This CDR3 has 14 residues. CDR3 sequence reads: CASILSLDSQPQHF. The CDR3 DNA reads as TGTGCCAGCATTTTAAGCCTCGACAGCCAGCCCCAGCATTTT.

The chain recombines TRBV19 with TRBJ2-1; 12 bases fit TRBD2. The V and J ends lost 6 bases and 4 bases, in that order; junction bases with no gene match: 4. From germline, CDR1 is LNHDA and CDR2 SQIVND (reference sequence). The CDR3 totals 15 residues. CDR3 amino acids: CASRLLAGGYNEQFF. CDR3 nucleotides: TGTGCCAGTAGGTTACTAGCGGGAGGATACAATGAGCAGTTCTTC.

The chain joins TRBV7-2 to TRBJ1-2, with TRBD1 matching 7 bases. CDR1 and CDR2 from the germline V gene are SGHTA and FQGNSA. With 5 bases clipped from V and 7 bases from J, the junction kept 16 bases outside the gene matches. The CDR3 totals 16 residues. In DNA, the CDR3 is TGTGCCAGCAGCCTCCCTTTGGGCAGGGGGACTTTTGGCTACACCTTC. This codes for CASSLPLGRGTFGYTF.

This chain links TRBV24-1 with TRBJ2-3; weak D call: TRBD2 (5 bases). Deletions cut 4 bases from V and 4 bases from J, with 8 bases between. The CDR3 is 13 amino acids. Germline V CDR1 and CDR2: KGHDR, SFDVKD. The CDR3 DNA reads TGTGCCACCAGTGACCCGGACTCAGATACGCAGTATTTT. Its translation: CATSDPDSDTQYF.

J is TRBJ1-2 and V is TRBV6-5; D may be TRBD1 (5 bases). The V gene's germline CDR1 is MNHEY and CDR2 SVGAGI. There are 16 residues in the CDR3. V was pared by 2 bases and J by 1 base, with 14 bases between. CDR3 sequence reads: CASSYKWQGINYGYTF. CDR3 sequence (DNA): TGTGCCAGCAGTTACAAGTGGCAGGGTATTAACTATGGCTACACCTTC.

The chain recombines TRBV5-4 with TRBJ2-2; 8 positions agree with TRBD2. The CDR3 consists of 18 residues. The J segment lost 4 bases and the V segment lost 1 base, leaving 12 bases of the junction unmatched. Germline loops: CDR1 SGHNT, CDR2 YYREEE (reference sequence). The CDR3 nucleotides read TGTGCCAGCAGCTTGTCCCTAGGGGCTAGCGGGTTCACCGGGGAGCTGTTTTTT. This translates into CASSLSLGASGFTGELFF.

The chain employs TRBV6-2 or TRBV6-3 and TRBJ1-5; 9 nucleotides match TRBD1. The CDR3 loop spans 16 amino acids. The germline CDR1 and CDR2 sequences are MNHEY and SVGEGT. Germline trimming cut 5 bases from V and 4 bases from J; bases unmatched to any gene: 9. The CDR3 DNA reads TGTGCCAGCAGTCATGGAGGGACAGGGAGGAATCAGCCCCAGCATTTT. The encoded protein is CASSHGGTGRNQPQHF.

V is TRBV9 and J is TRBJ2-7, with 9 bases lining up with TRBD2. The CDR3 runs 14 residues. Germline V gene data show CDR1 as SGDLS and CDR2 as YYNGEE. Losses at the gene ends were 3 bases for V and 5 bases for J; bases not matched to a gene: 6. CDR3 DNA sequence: TGTGCCAGCAGCGCCAGGGGCGGGAGGGACGAGCAGTACTTC. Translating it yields CASSARGGRDEQYF.

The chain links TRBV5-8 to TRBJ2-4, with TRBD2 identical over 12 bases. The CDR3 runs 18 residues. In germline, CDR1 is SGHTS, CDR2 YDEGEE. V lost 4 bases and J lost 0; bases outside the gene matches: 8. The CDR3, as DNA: TGTGCCAGCAGCCGAGGACTAGCGGGACGACTAGCCAAAAACATTCAGTACTTC. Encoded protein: CASSRGLAGRLAKNIQYF.

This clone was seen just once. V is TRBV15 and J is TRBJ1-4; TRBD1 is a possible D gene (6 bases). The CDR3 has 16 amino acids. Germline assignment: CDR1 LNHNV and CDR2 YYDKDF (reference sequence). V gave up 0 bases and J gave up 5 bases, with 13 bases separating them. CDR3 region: CATSRDQGTGNEKLFF. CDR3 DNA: TGTGCCACCAGCAGAGATCAGGGGACGGGAAATGAAAAACTGTTTTTT. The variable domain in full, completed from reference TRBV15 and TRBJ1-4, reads DAMVIQNPRYQVTQFGKPVTLSCSQTLNHNVMYWYQQKSSQAPKLLFHYYDKDFNNEADTPDNFQSRRPNTSFCFLDIRSPGLGDTAMYLCATSRDQGTGNEKLFFGSGTQLSVL.

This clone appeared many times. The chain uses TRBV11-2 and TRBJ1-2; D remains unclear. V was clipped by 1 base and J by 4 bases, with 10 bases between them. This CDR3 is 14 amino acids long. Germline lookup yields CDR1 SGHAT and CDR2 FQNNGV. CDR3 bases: TGTGCCAGCAGCTTAGTCAACAGTGGCTATGGCTACACCTTC. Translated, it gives CASSLVNSGYGYTF.

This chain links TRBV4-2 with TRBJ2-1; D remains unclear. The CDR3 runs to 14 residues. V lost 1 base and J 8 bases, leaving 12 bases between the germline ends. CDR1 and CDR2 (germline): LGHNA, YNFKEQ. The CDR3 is CASSQGISGDEQFF. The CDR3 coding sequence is TGTGCCAGCAGCCAAGGGATTAGTGGAGATGAGCAGTTCTTC.

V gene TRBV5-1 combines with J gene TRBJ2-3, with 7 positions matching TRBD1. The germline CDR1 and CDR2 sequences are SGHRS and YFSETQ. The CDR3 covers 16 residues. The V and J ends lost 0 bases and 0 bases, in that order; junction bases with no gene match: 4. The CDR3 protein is CASSLEDRPSTDTQYF. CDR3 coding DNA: TGCGCCAGCAGCTTGGAGGACAGGCCTAGCACAGATACGCAGTATTTT.

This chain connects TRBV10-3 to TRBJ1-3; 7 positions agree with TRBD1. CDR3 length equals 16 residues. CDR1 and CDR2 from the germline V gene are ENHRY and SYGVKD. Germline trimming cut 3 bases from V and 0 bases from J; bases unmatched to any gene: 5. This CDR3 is CAISEGTAGSGNTIYF. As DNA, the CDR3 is TGTGCCATCAGTGAAGGGACAGCGGGCTCTGGAAACACCATATATTTT.

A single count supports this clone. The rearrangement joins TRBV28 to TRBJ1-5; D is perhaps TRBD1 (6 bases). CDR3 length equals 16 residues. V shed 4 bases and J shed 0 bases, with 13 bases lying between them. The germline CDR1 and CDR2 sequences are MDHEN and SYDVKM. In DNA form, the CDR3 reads TGTGCCAGCAGTTCACTTAGGACAGATAGCAATCAGCCCCAGCATTTT. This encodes CASSSLRTDSNQPQHF.

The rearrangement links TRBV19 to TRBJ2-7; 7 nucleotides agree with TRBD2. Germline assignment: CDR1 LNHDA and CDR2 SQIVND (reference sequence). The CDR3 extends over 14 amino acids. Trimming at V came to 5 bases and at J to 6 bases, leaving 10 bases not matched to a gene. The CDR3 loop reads CASSYRAGFGEQYF. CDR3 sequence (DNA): TGTGCCAGTAGTTACCGAGCGGGATTCGGCGAGCAGTACTTC.